Sequencing of this T cell receptor beta chain was carried out in a study of T cell repertoires in cytomegalovirus infection (dated by TCRdb to about 2019). Regarding the research as a whole: Alongside well-studied HLA-B-restricted epitopes, the peptide stimulations were aimed at recently identified HLA-C-restricted CMV epitopes, whose presentation resists viral immunomodulation. Because public TCR beta signatures pointed to carriage of CMV infection together with the matching HLA type, the HLA type of each donor mattered for the analysis.

The instrument given in TCRdb is Illumina HiSeq 1500. In TCRdb, the public reads were trimmed at Q25 with fastp and aligned with MiXCR, with productive beta chains retained. Rows merge per CDR3 protein into single entries with the most common DNA and genes. The sample includes some 500,000 distinct CDR3 sequences, with roughly 42% observed a single time. The ten largest clones represent about 46% of the sample. Between the V and J ends, shortened by 8 bases and 5 bases respectively, the junction contains 13 bases. According to the germline V gene, CDR1 reads SGHTA and CDR2 reads FQGNSA. Inclusive of the bounding cysteine and phenylalanine, the CDR3 is 14 residues long. The sequence is cut down to CDR3 DNA, 42 bases in frame from base 1. This clonotype was counted ten times or more. Its antigen remains unidentified. One base away there is no much larger clone; base qualities are not given. In light of the paper, this sample's treatment or condition label describes: in vitro stimulation with specific CMV peptide epitopes to enrich CMV-specific T cells.

Findings and caveats that apply to the study as a whole: In both this cohort and an independent roughly 350-donor cohort, the cumulative frequency of public TCR beta family members distinguished carriers of CMV infection plus the relevant HLA type. The ex vivo response was dominated by HLA-C-restricted CMV-specific TCR beta clonotypes, which also provided the single most frequent clonotype in two of eight donors.

Specimen: cultured PBMCs, collected from culture after CMV antigen stimulation. The rearranged chain carries TRBV7-2 and TRBJ1-6, with the D gene call left open. The source of this sequence is a human donor in good health (CMV status not recorded). Some clones in this sample may be carry-over from other donors' samples. The CDR3 protein: CASAMRQHNSPLHF. In nucleotides, the sequence is TGTGCCAGCGCGATGCGGCAACATAATTCACCCCTCCACTTT.